This TCR beta chain was sequenced for a study of shared clonotypes between healthy human individuals (TCRdb year 2020). Background on the whole study: The cohort comprised two women and a few men aged 18 to 49 years. Per donor, three plates each were used for CD4 naive and CD4 memory, two for CD8 naive, and one for CD8 memory. To estimate repertoire size and how much clonotype sharing occurs between individuals, the study deeply sequenced the blood TCR repertoires of five or six healthy adults. To increase sequencing depth and limit assay-specific biases, different laboratories used diverse techniques to prepare libraries and sequence TCR repertoires. Per donor, leukapheresis produced somewhere between about 0.9 and 9.5 billion PBMCs. Study-wide findings and limitations: Pairwise subsampling indicated that sequencing depth was expected to affect the degree of clonotype sharing among donors. Approximately 5% of naive CD4, 3.5% of naive CD8, about 2.4% of memory CD4, and 0.4% of memory CD8 clonotypes were shared across a handful of donors. The small number of donors limited the genetic and exposure-history diversity represented. Even with the large sequencing depth, rarefaction of the sorted-subset datasets indicated that sequencing was incomplete. Estimated clonotype richness was generally larger for naive than for memory subsets. Compared with non-shared clonotypes, clonotypes shared by all four sorted-subset donors had higher generation probabilities. Sampling was restricted to blood, and TCR repertoires in tissues likely differ from the TCR repertoires found in blood.

For this clone: Its antigen remains undetermined. Base qualities were left out, and no much larger clone turns up one base away.

The CDR3 runs 15 amino acids, cysteine and phenylalanine included. Solely the CDR3 DNA is kept, with 45 bases framed from the first base. V is reduced by 0 bases and J by 7 bases, leaving a spacing of 14 bases between them. Sequences SGDLS (CDR1) and YYNGEE (CDR2) are obtained from the germline V gene. Healthy HIV-negative adults with no recently reported acute infections or vaccinations were included as donors. All donors were Caucasian adults living in Nashville, Tennessee, USA. CD4+ T cells were enriched by magnetic negative selection, after which naive cells were positively selected on CD45RA and the negative fraction was taken as the memory subset. After blood collection by leukapheresis, PBMCs were isolated using Ficoll-Histopaque density gradient centrifugation and then cryopreserved in the vapor phase of liquid nitrogen. Analytical flow cytometry was used to check the purity and quantity of each magnetically sorted T cell population. From each sorted fraction, genomic DNA was isolated and quantified by UV absorbance on a Nanodrop 2000c.

TCR CDR3 regions were amplified from genomic DNA by multiplex PCR using the deep immunoSEQ assay. For each cell subset, the extracted genomic DNA was distributed evenly across all wells of several immunoSEQ 96-well plates, and each plate served as one replicate. Each replicate PCR for sorted subsets received roughly 0.2 ug genomic DNA, equal to 30,000 or so T cell genomes. Purified libraries were measured with a Qubit 3.0 fluorometer, size-checked on a Bioanalyzer 2100, and measured again with the KAPA Library Quantification kit. Every immunoSEQ 96-well plate was sequenced on a separate single-read 150-cycle Illumina NextSeq 550 flow cell. In the authors' own workflow: The immunoSEQ output contained only junctional sequences without quality scores, so filtering could not match that applied to full-length reads. To assign V/J genes and CDR3, sequences were annotated against IMGT germline references using PyIR, a Python wrapper for IgBLAST v1.9. Reads with weak V/J assignments (E-value above 1e-6), missing CDR3, stop codons, out-of-frame junctions, or ambiguous translated residues were removed. V3J clonotypes were defined by identical inferred V gene, J gene, and CDR3 amino acid sequence. Percentage overlap between repertoires was computed as shared unique clonotypes divided by the size of the smaller repertoire. Three approaches were used to assess repertoire richness: RTK rarefaction, the Chao1 estimator, and Recon v2.1 estimates of unobserved clonotypes. OLGA was used to compute generation probabilities for all TCRbeta clonotypes that the gDNA method yielded from a few donors. What TCRdb holds here is the immuneACCESS table cut down to in-frame rearrangements. Part of the clones is not present; checked against another copy, under half of the missing clones reflect an unresolved V gene, and the others are unexplained. Clone size and V and J calls were adopted from that table, with D and trimming inferred from the DNA. In all, the sample holds roughly 1,000,000 clones, and roughly 74% of those were seen once. The top ten clonotypes cover 0.5% to 0.6% of the sample.

The source is a man between 18 and 35 years old in good health. Some clones in this sample may be carry-over from other donors' samples. This chain is built from TRBV9 and TRBJ2-1; TRBD2 is perhaps the D gene, given 5 matching bases. Input material: memory CD4+ T cells from PBMCs. According to the study, the label for this sample's cell subset or site signals: CD45RA-negative fraction. Here is the DNA: TGTGCCAGCAGCGTAGGGCTCCTAAGCGGAAATGAGCAGTTCTTC. Translated, it reads CASSVGLLSGNEQFF.